A single sample is the source of the 10 T cell receptor beta chains below, sequenced in a study of T cell changes during pregnancy in multiple sclerosis. TCRdb keeps only in-frame clones here, not all; method: immunoSEQ multiplex PCR. The sample holds tens of thousands of clones, roughly 89% seen once. This specimen was peripheral blood, taken after pregnancy. The receptors shown here come from a female donor in good health, enrolled as a control in a pregnancy study.

The V and J genes are TRBV4-2 and TRBJ2-5, with 8 bases identical to TRBD1. The germline gives CDR1 LGHNA, CDR2 YNFKEQ. V gave up 1 base and J gave up 4 bases; unmatched junction bases: 8. This CDR3 comprises 16 residues. CDR3 sequence (DNA): TGTGCCAGCAGCCAAGGCGGCGCGACAGGGGCAGAGACCCAGTACTTC. It encodes CASSQGGATGAETQYF.

V and J are TRBV7-9 and TRBJ1-5; perhaps TRBD1 as D (5 bases). In germline, CDR1 is SEHNR, CDR2 FQNEAQ (reference sequence). The CDR3 consists of 15 residues. With 4 bases removed from V and 9 bases from J, the gap between germline ends came to 19 bases. The chain's CDR3 is CASSSSTDTLRPQHF. CDR3 DNA sequence: TGTGCCAGCAGCTCCTCGACAGATACCCTACGGCCCCAGCATTTT.

This clone was detected only once. V is TRBV27 and J is TRBJ2-1; weak D call: TRBD2 (6 bases). V was trimmed by 2 bases and J by 7 bases, leaving 6 bases between them. The CDR3 has 12 residues. The germline CDR1 and CDR2 sequences are MNHEY and SMNVEV (reference sequence). The CDR3 DNA reads as TGTGCCAGCAGTTTACGGGGGAATGAGCAGTTCTTC. It specifies CASSLRGNEQFF.

The J gene is TRBJ2-2, the V gene TRBV10-3, with D tentatively TRBD2 (6 bases). Germline V lookup: CDR1 ENHRY, CDR2 SYGVKD. V lost 10 bases, J lost 3 bases, and 15 bases lay in between. This CDR3 has 14 amino acids. The CDR3 reads CATRDSPDTGELFF. CDR3 DNA: TGTGCCACTCGGGACTCCCCGGACACCGGGGAGCTGTTTTTT.

The rearrangement links TRBV9 to TRBJ2-7; TRBD1 matches at 8 bases. V was pared by 6 bases and J by 5 bases, with 13 bases of the junction left unmatched. This CDR3 is built from 15 residues. Germline-derived CDR1 and CDR2 are SGDLS and YYNGEE. The CDR3, as DNA: TGTGCCAGCACACGCTCAGGACAGGGTGATGACGAGCAGTACTTC. This gives the protein CASTRSGQGDDEQYF. Full variable domain (remainder filled in from reference TRBV9 and TRBJ2-7): DSGVTQTPKHLITATGQRVTLRCSPRSGDLSVYWYQQSLDQGLQFLIQYYNGEERAKGNILERFSAQQFPDLHSELNLSSLELGDSALYFCASTRSGQGDDEQYFGPGTRLTVT.

This clone has only a few counts. This rearrangement joins TRBV27 to TRBJ2-1; maybe TRBD1 (6 bases). In germline, CDR1 is MNHEY, CDR2 SMNVEV (reference sequence). The CDR3 is 15 amino acids. Trimming pared 3 bases from V and 7 bases from J, leaving 16 bases between. The CDR3 spells CASSLVRGHGNEQFF. CDR3 sequence (DNA): TGTGCCAGCAGTTTGGTCAGGGGCCACGGGAATGAGCAGTTCTTC.

The CDR3 sequence: CASSLGGPDGYTF. Here the CDR3 DNA reads TGTGCCAGCAGCCTAGGGGGACCCGATGGCTACACCTTC. V and J are TRBV27 and TRBJ1-2; a possible D gene is TRBD1 (6 bases). Trimming took off 6 bases at V and 6 bases at J, with 14 bases between the two ends. Germline V CDR1 and CDR2: MNHEY, SMNVEV (reference sequence). This CDR3 has 13 residues.

This clone was recorded once. The J gene is TRBJ1-1, the V gene TRBV4-2; D call uncertain. V gave up 4 bases and J gave up 3 bases, with 9 bases separating them. The CDR3 covers 13 residues. Germline values: CDR1 LGHNA, CDR2 YNFKEQ. The CDR3 reads CASSPPGDTEAFF. The CDR3 DNA sequence: TGTGCCAGCAGCCCCCCCGGGGACACTGAAGCTTTCTTT.

The chain is built from TRBV7-9 and TRBJ1-1, with D perhaps TRBD1 (6 bases). The CDR3 is 14 amino acids. Looked up from germline, CDR1 is SEHNR and CDR2 is FQNEAQ (reference sequence). The V end lost 7 bases, the J end lost 1 base, and 13 bases lay between the germline ends. The CDR3 protein is CASTGQSRNTEAFF. CDR3 nucleotide sequence: TGTGCCAGCACCGGACAGTCACGGAACACTGAAGCTTTCTTT.

V gene TRBV6-6 combines with J gene TRBJ2-5; 11 bases are a match to TRBD2. This CDR3 region has 14 residues. The V gene end was trimmed by 6 bases and the J gene end by 3 bases; junction bases not matched to a gene: 3. The germline V gene encodes CDR1 MNHNY and CDR2 SVGAGI (reference sequence). In nucleotides, the CDR3 is TGTGCCAGCAGCCCGACTAGCGGGAAAGAGACCCAGTACTTC. Translating it yields CASSPTSGKETQYF.